This paragraph reports one T cell receptor beta chain. After removal of 2 bases from V and 5 bases from J, the junction contained 5 bases not matched to a gene. The CDR3 covers 15 residues. Germline CDR1 reads MNHEY; CDR2 reads SVGAGI. The repertoire was sequenced with immunoSEQ multiplex PCR; TCRdb's copy has only in-frame clones and lacks some. The sample consists of roughly 120,000 clones, around 89% of them appearing once. The data belong to a study of control samples from healthy donors and cancer patients. The sequenced material came from blood. The source of this sequence is a woman aged 45-65 years in good health. The chain has TRBV6-5 and TRBJ2-2; 7 bases are shared with TRBD1. DNA for the CDR3: TGTGCCAGCAGTTACCCCTCACAGGGGACCGGGGAGCTGTTTTTT. It yields the protein CASSYPSQGTGELFF.